Sequencing of this T cell receptor (beta chain) was carried out in a study of cytomegalovirus exposure and HLA in healthy donors. Study summary: An earlier analysis found roughly 100 million unique TCR beta sequences from 200 million or so T cells. Regarding the study as a whole: In an earlier analysis, about 87% or about 30%: the productive usage of most TCR beta V segments.

This clone came up a few times. Its antigen is undetermined. The primer mix had 60 Vbeta and 13 Jbeta primers. TCRdb keeps only in-frame clones here, not all; method: immunoSEQ multiplex PCR. The sample contains 150,000 to 200,000 clones, around 84% of which appear only once. Germline V gene sequence: CDR1 MNHEY, CDR2 SVGAGI. Germline trimming cut 2 bases from V and 3 bases from J; bases unmatched to any gene: 4. The CDR3 runs to 15 residues. The sample comprised PBMCs. The receptor was isolated from a man between 18 and 29 years old in good health and CMV-seropositive. The chain joins TRBV6-5 to TRBJ1-1, with 9 positions matching TRBD1. This chain's CDR3 is CASSYGQGFDTEAFF. The CDR3 DNA reads as TGTGCCAGCAGTTACGGACAGGGGTTCGACACTGAAGCTTTCTTT.